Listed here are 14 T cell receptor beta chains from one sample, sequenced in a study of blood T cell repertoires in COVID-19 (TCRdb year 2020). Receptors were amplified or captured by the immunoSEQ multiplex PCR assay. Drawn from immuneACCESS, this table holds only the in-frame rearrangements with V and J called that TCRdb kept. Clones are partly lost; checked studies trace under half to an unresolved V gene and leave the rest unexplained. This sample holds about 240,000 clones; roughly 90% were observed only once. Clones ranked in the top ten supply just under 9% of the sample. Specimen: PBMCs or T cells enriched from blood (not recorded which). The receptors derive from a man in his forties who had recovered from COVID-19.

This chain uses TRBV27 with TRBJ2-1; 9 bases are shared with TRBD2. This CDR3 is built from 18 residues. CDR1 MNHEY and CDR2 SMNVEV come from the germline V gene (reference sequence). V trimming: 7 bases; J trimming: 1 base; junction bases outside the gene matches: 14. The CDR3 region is CASNPAGVAGGSYNEQFF. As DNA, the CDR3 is TGTGCCAGCAATCCCGCGGGGGTCGCGGGAGGGTCCTACAATGAGCAGTTCTTC.

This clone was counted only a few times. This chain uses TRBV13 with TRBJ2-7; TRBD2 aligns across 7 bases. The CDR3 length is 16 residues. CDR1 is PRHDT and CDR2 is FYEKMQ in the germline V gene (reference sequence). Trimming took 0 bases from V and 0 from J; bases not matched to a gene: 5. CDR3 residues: CASSLGVGGSSYEQYF. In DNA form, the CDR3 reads TGTGCCAGCAGCTTAGGGGTGGGCGGGAGCTCCTACGAGCAGTACTTC. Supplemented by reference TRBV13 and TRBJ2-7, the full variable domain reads AAGVIQSPRHLIKEKRETATLKCYPIPRHDTVYWYQQGPGQDPQFLISFYEKMQSDKGSIPDRFSAQQFSDYHSELNMSSLELGDSALYFCASSLGVGGSSYEQYFGPGTRLTVT.

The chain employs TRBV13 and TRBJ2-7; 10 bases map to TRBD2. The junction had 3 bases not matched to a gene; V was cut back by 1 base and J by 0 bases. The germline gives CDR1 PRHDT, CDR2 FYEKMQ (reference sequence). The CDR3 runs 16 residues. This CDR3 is CASSLVSSGSSYEQYF. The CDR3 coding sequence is TGTGCCAGCAGCTTAGTTTCTAGCGGGAGCTCCTACGAGCAGTACTTC.

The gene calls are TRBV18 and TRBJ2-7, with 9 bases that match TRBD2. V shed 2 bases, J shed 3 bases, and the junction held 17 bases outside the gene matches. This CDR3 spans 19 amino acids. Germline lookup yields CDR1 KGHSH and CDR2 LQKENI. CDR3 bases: TGTGCCAGCTCACCAAGAATCGTCGGCGGGGGGGCTACACGCTACGAGCAGTACTTC. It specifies CASSPRIVGGGATRYEQYF.

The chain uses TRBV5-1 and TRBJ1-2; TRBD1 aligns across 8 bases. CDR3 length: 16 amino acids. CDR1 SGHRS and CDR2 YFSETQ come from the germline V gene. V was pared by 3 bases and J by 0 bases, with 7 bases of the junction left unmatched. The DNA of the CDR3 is TGCGCCAGCAGCTGGGGGACAGGTGCAGCTAACTATGGCTACACCTTC. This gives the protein CASSWGTGAANYGYTF.

CDR3 bases: TGTGCCAGCAGCTTAGGTGTCCTGTCTTCGTCCTTGACCGGGGAGCTGTTTTTT. Amino acid sequence: CASSLGVLSSSLTGELFF. V gene TRBV7-6 combines with J gene TRBJ2-2; D unclear. V shed 1 base and J shed 5 bases, with 20 bases lying between them. This CDR3 spans 18 amino acids. Germline values: CDR1 SGHVS, CDR2 FNYEAQ.

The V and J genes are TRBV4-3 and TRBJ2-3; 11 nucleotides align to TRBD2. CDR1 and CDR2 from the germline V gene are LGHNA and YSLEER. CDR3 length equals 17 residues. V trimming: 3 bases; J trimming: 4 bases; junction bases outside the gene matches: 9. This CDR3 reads CASSQQTGTSGPDTQYF. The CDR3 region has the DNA TGCGCCAGCAGCCAGCAGACCGGGACTAGCGGACCAGATACGCAGTATTTT.

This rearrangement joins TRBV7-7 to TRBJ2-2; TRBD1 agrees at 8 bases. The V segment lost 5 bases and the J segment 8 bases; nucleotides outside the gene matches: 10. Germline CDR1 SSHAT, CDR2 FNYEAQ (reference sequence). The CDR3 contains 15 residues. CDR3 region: CASSPGGGMAGELFF. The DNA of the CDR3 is TGTGCCAGCAGCCCAGGGGGCGGGATGGCGGGGGAGCTGTTTTTT.

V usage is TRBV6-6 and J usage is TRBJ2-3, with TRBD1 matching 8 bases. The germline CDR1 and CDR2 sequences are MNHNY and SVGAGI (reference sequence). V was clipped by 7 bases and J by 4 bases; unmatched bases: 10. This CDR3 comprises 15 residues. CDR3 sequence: CASTAGGRASDTQYF. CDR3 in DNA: TGTGCCAGCACCGCAGGGGGCCGGGCTTCAGATACGCAGTATTTT.

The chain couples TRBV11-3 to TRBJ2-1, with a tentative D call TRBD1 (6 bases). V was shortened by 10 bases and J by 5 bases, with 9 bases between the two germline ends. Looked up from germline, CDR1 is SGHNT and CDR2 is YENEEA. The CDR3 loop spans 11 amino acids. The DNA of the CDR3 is TGTGCCACACGACAGGACAATGAGCAGTTCTTC. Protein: CATRQDNEQFF.

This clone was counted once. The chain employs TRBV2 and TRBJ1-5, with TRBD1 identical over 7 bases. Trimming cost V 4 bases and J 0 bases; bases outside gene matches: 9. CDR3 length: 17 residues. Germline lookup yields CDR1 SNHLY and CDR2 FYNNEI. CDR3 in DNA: TGTGCCAGCAGTGGGAAGGGGGCGGTAAATAGCAATCAGCCCCAGCATTTT. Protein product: CASSGKGAVNSNQPQHF. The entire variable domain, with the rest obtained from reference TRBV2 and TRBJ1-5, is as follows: EPEVTQTPSHQVTQMGQEVILRCVPISNHLYFYWYRQILGQKVEFLVSFYNNEISEKSEIFDDQFSVERPDGSNFTLKIRSTKLEDSAMYFCASSGKGAVNSNQPQHFGDGTRLSIL.

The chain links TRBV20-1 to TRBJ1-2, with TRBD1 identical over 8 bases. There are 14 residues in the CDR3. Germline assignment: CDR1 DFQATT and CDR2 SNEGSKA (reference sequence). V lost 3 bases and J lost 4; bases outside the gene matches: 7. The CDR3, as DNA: TGCAGTGCTAGTTCGGACAGGGCCACCTATGGCTACACCTTC. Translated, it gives CSASSDRATYGYTF.

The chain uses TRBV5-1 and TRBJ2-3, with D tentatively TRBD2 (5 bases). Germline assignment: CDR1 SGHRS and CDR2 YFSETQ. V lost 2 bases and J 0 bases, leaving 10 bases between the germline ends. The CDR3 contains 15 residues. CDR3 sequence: CASSFSAPSTDTQYF. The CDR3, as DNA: TGCGCCAGCAGCTTTAGCGCCCCTAGCACAGATACGCAGTATTTT.

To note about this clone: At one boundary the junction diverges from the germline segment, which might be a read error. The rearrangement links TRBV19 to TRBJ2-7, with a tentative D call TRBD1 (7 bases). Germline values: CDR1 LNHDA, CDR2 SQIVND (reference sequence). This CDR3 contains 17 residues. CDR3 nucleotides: TGTGCCAGGAGTACAGGCGGGGACCGACAGGGATCCTACGAGCAGTACTTC. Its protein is CARSTGGDRQGSYEQYF.